Below, one TCR beta chain is given with its context. Its cognate antigen is unknown. With a J-beta primer mix and a sample-barcoded 5' primer, a second PCR ran roughly 6 to 11 cycles. MiXCR, applied by TCRdb to the 5' RACE reads, yields one record per CDR3 protein. The sample shows 1.5 million to 1.9 million distinct CDR3 sequences, approximately 42% of them seen only once. This record belongs to a study of blood T cells in healthy people across ages. Study summary: Using template switching, researchers captured about one barcoded beta molecule for each two T cells.

Study results and caveats: PBMCs went unsorted, and a conclusive naive versus antigen-experienced comparison was therefore prevented. Older individuals had lower TCR beta diversity per million T cells (the decline was roughly linear). Long-lived donors had more naive CD4+ cells and higher diversity than aged donors.

V lost 3 bases, J lost 6 bases, and 11 bases lay in between. This CDR3 is 13 amino acids long. The V and J genes are TRBV12-3 or TRBV12-4 and TRBJ1-2, with D possibly matching TRBD1 (5 bases). This TCR derives from a woman between 18 and 29 years old in good health. The sequencing input was blood. The CDR3 DNA follows: TGTGCCAGCAGTTTTTGGGGGAAAGATGGCTACACCTTC. Translation gives CASSFWGKDGYTF.